Following are 28 T cell receptor beta chains from one sample sequenced in a study of T cells after yellow fever vaccination. Using its own MiXCR run on the 5' RACE reads, TCRdb lists one record per CDR3 protein. The sample has around 550,000 distinct CDR3 sequences; 15% to 20% are singletons. The specimen comprised PBMCs, sampled 15 days after the yellow fever booster vaccination. These receptors came from a man aged 25-45 years who received the YFV17D yellow fever vaccine.

The rearrangement uses TRBV7-2 and TRBJ2-5; maybe TRBD2 (6 bases). The CDR3 is 15 amino acids. CDR1 is SGHTA and CDR2 is FQGNSA in the germline V gene. V lost 1 base to trimming and J lost 5 bases, with 14 bases between them. The CDR3 protein is CASSLGGDRTETQYF. In nucleotides, the CDR3 is TGTGCCAGCAGCTTAGGGGGGGACCGGACGGAGACCCAGTACTTC.

This chain joins TRBV10-3 and TRBJ1-1, with 10 bases that match TRBD1. This CDR3 spans 15 amino acids. Losses at the gene ends were 7 bases for V and 1 base for J; bases not matched to a gene: 6. Germline-derived CDR1 and CDR2 are ENHRY and SYGVKD. CDR3 region: CAIKSGQGTNTEAFF. CDR3 in DNA: TGTGCCATCAAATCGGGACAGGGGACGAACACTGAAGCTTTCTTT.

V is TRBV7-2 and J is TRBJ2-1; 11 positions agree with TRBD1. The trim removed 5 bases at V and 3 bases at J, leaving 6 bases unmatched. The CDR3 is made up of 16 amino acids. Germline V gene data show CDR1 as SGHTA and CDR2 as FQGNSA. The CDR3 is CASSARTGGYYNEQFF. DNA for the CDR3: TGTGCCAGCAGCGCGAGGACAGGGGGCTACTACAATGAGCAGTTCTTC.

CDR3 nucleotides: TGCAGTGCTAGAGGAGCTAGCGGGACTATACCCGGGGAGCTGTTTTTT. Its protein is CSARGASGTIPGELFF. The chain has TRBV20-1 and TRBJ2-2, with TRBD2 identical over 9 bases. This CDR3 comprises 16 residues. J gave up 6 bases and V 1 base, and 9 bases lay outside the gene matches. Germline V CDR1 and CDR2: DFQATT, SNEGSKA (reference sequence).

This clonotype showed up just a few times. The chain has TRBV25-1 and TRBJ2-6; TRBD1 might be the D (5 bases). Germline CDR1 MGHDK, CDR2 SYGVNS. CDR3 length: 15 residues. Trimming pared 8 bases from V and 0 bases from J, leaving 11 bases between. Here the CDR3 DNA reads TGTGCCAGCGGTAGGGGCGGCTCTGGGGCCAACGTCCTGACTTTC. Translating gives CASGRGGSGANVLTF.

Ten or more counts support this clonotype. The chain carries TRBV10-3 and TRBJ2-7; 9 positions match TRBD1. The CDR3 runs to 13 residues. V was clipped by 2 bases and J by 5 bases; unmatched bases: 1. Germline loops: CDR1 ENHRY, CDR2 SYGVKD. The CDR3 spells CAISERQGDEQYF. CDR3 nucleotide sequence: TGTGCCATCAGTGAGCGACAGGGGGACGAGCAGTACTTC.

The chain combines TRBV11-2 with TRBJ2-7, with 13 bases lining up with TRBD2. The CDR3 is made up of 14 amino acids. Germline trimming cut 7 bases from V and 4 bases from J; bases unmatched to any gene: 4. Looked up from germline, CDR1 is SGHAT and CDR2 is FQNNGV. The chain's CDR3 is CASKGTSGIYEQYF. The CDR3 DNA follows: TGTGCCAGCAAAGGGACTAGCGGGATATACGAGCAGTACTTC. Looking up the rest from reference TRBV11-2 and TRBJ2-7 gives the full variable domain: EAGVAQSPRYKIIEKRQSVAFWCNPISGHATLYWYQQILGQGPKLLIQFQNNGVVDDSQLPKDRFSAERLKGVDSTLKIQPAKLEDSAVYLCASKGTSGIYEQYFGPGTRLTVT.

The rearrangement joins TRBV7-7 to TRBJ2-5, with 7 bases identical to TRBD1. Trimming at V came to 5 bases and at J to 4 bases, leaving 7 bases not matched to a gene. Germline-derived CDR1 and CDR2 are SSHAT and FNYEAQ (reference sequence). The CDR3 extends over 14 amino acids. The DNA for the CDR3 is TGTGCCAGCAGCACCGGGGCAGGGGGAGAGACCCAGTACTTC. Its translation: CASSTGAGGETQYF.

Details on this clonotype: In this CDR3 the conserved last residue, phenylalanine or tryptophan, is missing, so a read error is likely. The DNA is omitted, as the CDR3 cannot be located on it reliably, and the CDR3 follows TCRdb's listing. The rearrangement joins TRBV11-2 to TRBJ2-7; the table's D call TRBD2 went unverified against the DNA. The germline gives CDR1 SGHAT, CDR2 FQNNGV. Both ends counted, the CDR3 spans 13 residues. The CDR3 is CASSLGLGSGSIL.

The V and J genes are TRBV7-9 and TRBJ2-1, with D tentatively TRBD1 or TRBD2 (5 bases each). Trimming cost V 6 bases and J 9 bases, with 18 bases left between them. From germline, CDR1 is SEHNR and CDR2 FQNEAQ (reference sequence). CDR3 length: 14 amino acids. The CDR3 protein is CASRSDLGRGEQFF. CDR3 sequence (DNA): TGTGCCAGCAGGTCCGACTTGGGACGGGGTGAGCAGTTCTTC.

The rearrangement links TRBV4-3 to TRBJ2-6, with 9 bases identical to TRBD1. The junction had 8 bases not matched to a gene; V was cut back by 0 bases and J by 2 bases. The germline V gene encodes CDR1 LGHNA and CDR2 YSLEER. CDR3 size: 19 residues. This CDR3 is CASSQEDRGRKAGANVLTF. CDR3 DNA sequence: TGCGCCAGCAGCCAAGAGGACAGGGGAAGGAAGGCTGGGGCCAACGTCCTGACTTTC.

The rearrangement uses TRBV30 and TRBJ1-4; D not certain. This CDR3 contains 13 residues. The ends were cut back, 4 bases at V and 2 bases at J, with 8 bases in the middle. Germline CDR1 GTSNPN, CDR2 SVGIG (reference sequence). In DNA form, the CDR3 reads TGTGCCTGGACGACGGGGACTAATGAAAAACTGTTTTTT. Residues: CAWTTGTNEKLFF.

This chain uses TRBV5-5 with TRBJ2-5; TRBD1 might be the D (5 bases). This CDR3 has 15 residues. Trimming shortened V by 4 bases and J by 5 bases, and 18 bases separated the two germline ends. Looked up from germline, CDR1 is SGHKS and CDR2 is YYEKEE (reference sequence). The CDR3 DNA reads as TGTGCCAGCAGCGCCCTAAGGGGTCAAGGGGAGACCCAGTACTTC. Residues: CASSALRGQGETQYF.

This clonotype was counted a few times. V and J are TRBV9 and TRBJ1-2; D remains unclear. The CDR3 totals 16 residues. CDR1 SGDLS and CDR2 YYNGEE come from the germline V gene. The germline V and J ends were trimmed by 7 bases and 2 bases, with 21 bases remaining between them. CDR3 nucleotides: TGTGCCAGCTCGGGGTGGATGGGAGCGGCCAACTATGGCTACACCTTC. This gives the protein CASSGWMGAANYGYTF.

This clonotype was seen a handful of times. The genes are TRBV20-1 and TRBJ1-1, with D unresolved. This CDR3 has 15 residues. Per germline, CDR1 DFQATT and CDR2 SNEGSKA (reference sequence). The ends were cut back, 5 bases at V and 0 bases at J, with 16 bases in the middle. CDR3 DNA: TGCAGTGCTGCTCACCTGCCCCATTTGAACACTGAAGCTTTCTTT. Translating it yields CSAAHLPHLNTEAFF.

The chain links TRBV20-1 to TRBJ2-1, with 8 positions matching TRBD2. V trimming: 5 bases; J trimming: 12 bases; junction bases outside the gene matches: 3. CDR3 size: 10 residues. The germline CDR1 and CDR2 sequences are DFQATT and SNEGSKA (reference sequence). CDR3 bases: TGCAGTGCTCGACTAGCGACGCAGTTCTTC. Protein sequence: CSARLATQFF.

The chain has TRBV12-3 or TRBV12-4 and TRBJ1-1; D remains ambiguous. V was trimmed by 3 bases and J by 6 bases, leaving 11 bases between them. CDR3 size: 13 residues. The CDR3: CASSLGFRAEAFF. DNA of the CDR3: TGTGCCAGCAGTTTGGGGTTCAGAGCTGAAGCTTTCTTT.

In this sample, this clonotype turned up a few times. The rearrangement uses TRBV7-2 and TRBJ2-5, with D hard to call. The ends were cut back, 5 bases at V and 9 bases at J, with 13 bases in the middle. Germline V gives CDR1 SGHTA, CDR2 FQGNSA. This CDR3 has 12 amino acids. The CDR3 nucleotides are TGTGCCAGCAGCCCAATGGGGTCCTCCCAGTACTTC. This gives the protein CASSPMGSSQYF.

There are a few counts of this clonotype. The chain has TRBV12-3 or TRBV12-4 and TRBJ1-2, with D possibly being TRBD1 (6 bases). This CDR3 is built from 12 residues. V lost 4 bases and J 7 bases, leaving 10 bases between the germline ends. CDR3 residues: CASSSPQGGYTF. The CDR3 region has the DNA TGTGCCAGCAGTTCCCCACAGGGTGGCTACACCTTC.

This clonotype has a handful of counts. J is TRBJ2-5 and V is TRBV2; possibly TRBD1 or TRBD2 for D (5 bases each). The CDR3 runs 13 residues. Germline CDR1 is SNHLY and CDR2 is FYNNEI. V was trimmed by 6 bases and J by 5 bases, leaving 13 bases between them. CDR3 sequence: CASRTGTGETQYF. Here the CDR3 DNA reads TGTGCCAGCAGAACCGGGACGGGTGAGACCCAGTACTTC.

This chain uses TRBV10-3 with TRBJ2-5; TRBD2 aligns across 8 bases. This CDR3 comprises 13 residues. The J segment lost 4 bases and the V segment lost 11 bases, leaving 9 bases of the junction unmatched. Germline V gene sequence: CDR1 ENHRY, CDR2 SYGVKD. The CDR3 region is CAARAGAGETQYF. DNA for the CDR3: TGTGCCGCCAGAGCGGGAGCGGGAGAGACCCAGTACTTC.

The J gene is TRBJ1-4, the V gene TRBV4-3; D is possibly TRBD1 (6 bases). V was trimmed by 1 base and J by 8 bases, leaving 11 bases between them. This CDR3 comprises 14 residues. Germline V gene data show CDR1 as LGHNA and CDR2 as YSLEER. This chain's CDR3 is CASSQVAGDEKLFF. CDR3 bases: TGCGCCAGCAGCCAAGTGGCAGGGGACGAAAAACTGTTTTTT.

This clonotype was picked up a small number of times. This chain connects TRBV20-1 to TRBJ2-1; 9 nucleotides agree with TRBD2. Germline V lookup: CDR1 DFQATT, CDR2 SNEGSKA (reference sequence). The CDR3 covers 13 residues. V lost 6 bases to trimming and J lost 8 bases; unmatched junction nucleotides: 8. The CDR3 reads CSATREGGDEQFF. In nucleotides, the CDR3 is TGCAGTGCCACGCGGGAGGGTGGTGATGAGCAGTTCTTC.

Details on this clonotype: An end of the junction does not agree with germline; a read error may underlie this. The rearrangement links TRBV29-1 to TRBJ2-2, with D unclear. The length of the CDR3 is 14 residues. From germline, CDR1 is SQVTM and CDR2 ANQGSEA. CDR3 loop: CGVGSMGFTGELFF. CDR3 nucleotide sequence: TGCGGCGTTGGGTCTATGGGATTCACCGGGGAGCTGTTTTTT.

This chain uses TRBV18 with TRBJ2-3; a weak D match, TRBD1 (5 bases). V was cut by 0 bases and J by 2 bases, with 9 bases left in between. CDR1 and CDR2 from the germline V gene are KGHSH and LQKENI. The CDR3 covers 15 residues. The CDR3 reads CASSPPKGNTDTQYF. CDR3 DNA: TGTGCCAGCTCACCACCTAAGGGGAACACAGATACGCAGTATTTT. Combining the CDR3 with reference TRBV18 and TRBJ2-3 gives the whole variable domain NAGVMQNPRHLVRRRGQEARLRCSPMKGHSHVYWYRQLPEEGLKFMVYLQKENIIDESGMPKERFSAEFPKEGPSILRIQQVVRGDSAAYFCASSPPKGNTDTQYFGPGTRLTVL.

CDR3 residues: CSARDPWDTGELFF. CDR3 in DNA: TGCAGTGCCAGGGATCCCTGGGACACCGGGGAGCTGTTTTTT. J is TRBJ2-2 and V is TRBV20-1, with D possibly TRBD1 on 5 matching bases. V dropped 6 bases and J dropped 3 bases, with 14 bases sitting between them. The germline V gene encodes CDR1 DFQATT and CDR2 SNEGSKA (reference sequence). The CDR3 totals 14 residues.

This clonotype turned up a few times. The chain employs TRBV5-1 and TRBJ2-7; D is unclear. There are 14 residues in the CDR3. The V end was cut by 6 bases, the J end by 0 bases, with 13 bases between. Germline-derived CDR1 and CDR2 are SGHRS and YFSETQ. CDR3 coding DNA: TGCGCCAGCAATAAGCTCGGCCTCTCCTACGAGCAGTACTTC. Translation gives CASNKLGLSYEQYF. The full variable domain, in which reference TRBV5-1 and TRBJ2-7 provide the parts outside the CDR3, is KAGVTQTPRYLIKTRGQQVTLSCSPISGHRSVSWYQQTPGQGLQFLFEYFSETQRNKGNFPGRFSGRQFSNSRSEMNVSTLELGDSALYLCASNKLGLSYEQYFGPGTRLTVT.

This chain uses TRBV6-2 or TRBV6-3 with TRBJ2-7, with D perhaps matching TRBD1 (7 bases). The germline gives CDR1 MNHEY, CDR2 SVGEGT. CDR3 length: 15 residues. The V gene lost 5 bases and the J gene lost 2 bases, with 16 bases spanning the gap. For the CDR3, the DNA is TGTGCCAGCAGTATCCGACAGGGAGGAACCTACGAGCAGTACTTC. Translation: CASSIRQGGTYEQYF.